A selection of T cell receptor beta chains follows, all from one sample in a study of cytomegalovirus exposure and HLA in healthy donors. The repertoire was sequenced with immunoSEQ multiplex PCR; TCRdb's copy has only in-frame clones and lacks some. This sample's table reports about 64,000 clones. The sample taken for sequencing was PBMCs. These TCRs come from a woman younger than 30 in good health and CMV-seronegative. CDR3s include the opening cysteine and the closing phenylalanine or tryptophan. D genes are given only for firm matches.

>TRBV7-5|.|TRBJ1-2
CVRSLLNRVLFVICGYTF
TGTGTCAGAAGCCTACTGAACAGGGTTCTCTTTGTTATTTGTGGCTACACCTTC
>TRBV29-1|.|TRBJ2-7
CSVGQGPLYEQYF
TGCAGCGTTGGCCAGGGGCCCCTATACGAGCAGTACTTC
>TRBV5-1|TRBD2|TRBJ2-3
CASSQGLAGGGDTQYF
TGCGCCAGCAGCCAGGGACTAGCGGGAGGAGGAGATACGCAGTATTTT
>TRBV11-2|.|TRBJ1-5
CASSLDSANNQPQHF
TGTGCCAGCAGCTTAGACAGCGCAAACAATCAGCCCCAGCATTTT
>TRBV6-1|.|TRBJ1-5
CASILETGNQPQHF
TGTGCCAGCATTCTGGAGACGGGCAATCAGCCCCAGCATTTT
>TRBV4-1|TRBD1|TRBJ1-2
CASSPGQGVVYGYTF
TGCGCCAGCAGCCCGGGACAGGGAGTTGTCTATGGCTACACCTTC
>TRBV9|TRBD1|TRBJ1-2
CASSLDQGEYGYTF
TGTGCCAGCAGCCTAGACCAGGGGGAGTATGGCTACACCTTC
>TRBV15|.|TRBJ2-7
CATSRDASTYEQYF
TGTGCCACCAGCAGAGACGCAAGCACCTACGAGCAGTACTTC
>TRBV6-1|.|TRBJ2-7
CASSETDNASYEQYF
TGTGCCAGCAGTGAGACAGATAACGCCTCCTACGAGCAGTACTTC
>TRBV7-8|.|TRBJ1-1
CASSLGQLNTEAFF
TGTGCCAGCAGCTTAGGACAGTTAAACACTGAAGCTTTCTTT
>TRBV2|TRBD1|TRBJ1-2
CASSSETGGGYGYTF
TGTGCCAGCAGTTCTGAGACAGGGGGAGGCTATGGCTACACCTTC
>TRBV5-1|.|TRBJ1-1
CASSLEGGTLGITEAFF
TGCGCCAGCAGCTTGGAGGGGGGGACGCTGGGTATTACTGAAGCTTTCTTT
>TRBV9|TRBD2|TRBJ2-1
CASSVTLAPYNEQFF
TGTGCCAGCAGCGTGACACTAGCGCCTTACAATGAGCAGTTCTTC
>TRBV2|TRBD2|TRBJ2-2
CASRLAGAGGELFF
TGTGCCAGCAGACTAGCGGGGGCCGGTGGGGAGCTGTTTTTT
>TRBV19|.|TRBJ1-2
CASSVDSHGYTF
TGTGCCAGTAGCGTTGACAGTCATGGCTACACCTTC
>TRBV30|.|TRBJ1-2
CAWRSTAYGYTF
TGTGCCTGGAGAAGTACCGCGTATGGCTACACCTTC
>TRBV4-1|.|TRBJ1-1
CASSQDIGGKWGDTEAFF
TGCGCCAGCAGCCAAGATATCGGGGGGAAATGGGGGGACACTGAAGCTTTCTTT
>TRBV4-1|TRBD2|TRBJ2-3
CASSQEASGSTDTQYF
TGCGCCAGCAGCCAAGAGGCTAGCGGGAGCACAGATACGCAGTATTTT
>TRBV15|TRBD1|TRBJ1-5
CATSRDGQVNQPQHF
TGTGCCACCAGCAGAGACGGACAGGTTAATCAGCCCCAGCATTTT
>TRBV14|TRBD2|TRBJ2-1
CASSQLPLSGRDGVF
TGTGCCAGCAGCCAACTGCCCCTTAGCGGGAGGGACGGGGTCTTC
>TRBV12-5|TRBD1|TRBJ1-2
CASVDRGLGGYTF
TGTGCTAGTGTCGACAGGGGGCTGGGTGGCTACACCTTC
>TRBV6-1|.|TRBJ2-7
CASSAVGGSSYEQYF
TGTGCCAGCAGCGCGGTCGGGGGTAGCTCCTACGAGCAGTACTTC
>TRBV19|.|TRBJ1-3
CASSIPAGLSGNTIYF
TGTGCCAGTAGTATCCCCGCAGGACTCTCTGGAAACACCATATATTTT
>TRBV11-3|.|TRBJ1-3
CASSPGGSGNTIYF
TGTGCCAGCAGCCCCGGGGGCTCTGGAAACACCATATATTTT
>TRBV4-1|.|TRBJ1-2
CASSQSGGEPRGYTF
TGCGCCAGCAGCCAATCCGGGGGGGAGCCCCGCGGCTACACCTTC
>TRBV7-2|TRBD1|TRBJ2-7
CASSLAGTGGDPYEQYF
TGTGCCAGCAGCTTAGCCGGGACAGGGGGTGATCCCTACGAGCAGTACTTC
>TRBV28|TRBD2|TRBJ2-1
CASSRQREGLYNEQFF
TGTGCCAGCAGTCGACAGCGGGAGGGCCTGTACAATGAGCAGTTCTTC
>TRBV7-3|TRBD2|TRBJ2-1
CASSLGAGGNEQFF
TGTGCCAGCAGCTTAGGAGCGGGAGGGAATGAGCAGTTCTTC
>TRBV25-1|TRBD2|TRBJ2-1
CASSEPGRSDNEQFF
TGTGCCAGCAGTGAACCCGGGAGGTCCGACAATGAGCAGTTCTTC
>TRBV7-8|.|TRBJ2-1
CASSGRVAGNEQFF
TGTGCCAGCAGCGGCCGTGTAGCCGGCAATGAGCAGTTCTTC
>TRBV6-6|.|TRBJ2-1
CASSPQVGDNNEQFF
TGTGCCAGCAGTCCACAGGTAGGGGACAACAATGAGCAGTTCTTC
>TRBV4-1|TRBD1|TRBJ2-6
CASSQGLRDRDPSGANVLTF
TGCGCCAGCAGCCAAGGACTCCGGGACAGGGACCCCTCTGGGGCCAACGTCCTGACTTTC
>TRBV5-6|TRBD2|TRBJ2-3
CASSLFGAGGTDTQYF
TGTGCCAGCAGCTTATTCGGAGCGGGGGGGACAGATACGCAGTATTTT
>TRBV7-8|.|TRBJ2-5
CASTPRGAETQYF
TGTGCCAGCACCCCCAGGGGGGCAGAGACCCAGTACTTC
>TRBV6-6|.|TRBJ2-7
CASSYSPDKSSYEQYF
TGTGCCAGCAGTTATAGCCCGGACAAGAGCTCATACGAGCAGTACTTC
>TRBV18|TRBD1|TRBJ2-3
CASSPTGGRGTDTQYF
TGTGCCAGCTCACCTACAGGGGGGCGGGGCACAGATACGCAGTATTTT
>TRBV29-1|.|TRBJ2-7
CSVGDRHYEQYF
TGCAGCGTTGGAGACAGGCATTACGAGCAGTACTTC
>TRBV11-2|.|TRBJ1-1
CASSPQLIPGGEAFF
TGTGCCAGCAGCCCCCAGCTGATCCCCGGGGGTGAAGCTTTCTTT
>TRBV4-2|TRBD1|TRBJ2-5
CASSQDRRGQETQYF
TGTGCCAGCAGCCAAGATCGAAGGGGGCAGGAGACCCAGTACTTC
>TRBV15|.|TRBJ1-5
CATSTAGFAEGPQHF
TGTGCCACCAGCACCGCAGGTTTCGCAGAGGGGCCCCAGCATTTT
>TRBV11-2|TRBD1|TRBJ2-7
CASSVDLLGQGLYEQYF
TGTGCCAGCAGCGTAGATCTCCTGGGACAGGGGTTGTACGAGCAGTACTTC
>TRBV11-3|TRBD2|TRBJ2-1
CASSLYRGAGEEQFF
TGTGCCAGCAGCCTATATCGAGGGGCGGGAGAGGAGCAGTTCTTC
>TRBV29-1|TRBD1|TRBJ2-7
CSVEATGGAIEQYF
TGCAGCGTTGAAGCGACAGGGGGTGCAATCGAGCAGTACTTC
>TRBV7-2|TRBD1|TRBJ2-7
CASSLRQGGDYEQYF
TGTGCCAGCAGCCTGCGACAGGGGGGGGACTACGAGCAGTACTTC
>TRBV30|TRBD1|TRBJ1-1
CAWSVPGQGPTEAFF
TGTGCCTGGAGTGTCCCGGGACAGGGACCCACTGAAGCTTTCTTT
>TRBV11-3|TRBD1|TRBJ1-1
CASRVGTAPEAFF
TGTGCCAGCAGGGTCGGGACAGCCCCAGAAGCTTTCTTT
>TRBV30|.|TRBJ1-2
CAWSNTVTNYGYTF
TGTGCCTGGAGTAATACAGTTACTAACTATGGCTACACCTTC